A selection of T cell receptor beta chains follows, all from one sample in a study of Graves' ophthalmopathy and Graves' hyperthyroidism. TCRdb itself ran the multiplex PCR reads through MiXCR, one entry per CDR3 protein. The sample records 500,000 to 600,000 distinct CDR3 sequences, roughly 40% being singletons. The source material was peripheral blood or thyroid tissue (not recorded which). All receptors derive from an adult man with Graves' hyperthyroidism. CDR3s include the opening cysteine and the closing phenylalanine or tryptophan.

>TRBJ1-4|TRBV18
CASHGDSEKLFF
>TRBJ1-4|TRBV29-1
CSVGTGWDEKLFF
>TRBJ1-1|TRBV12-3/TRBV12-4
CASSRLATDTEAFF
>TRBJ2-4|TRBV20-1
CSARGIIDIQYF
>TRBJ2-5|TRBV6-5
CASSYSIGQRRDQETQYF
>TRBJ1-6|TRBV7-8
CASSAREDSSSPLHF
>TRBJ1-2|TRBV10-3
CAIAFGAQDYGYTF
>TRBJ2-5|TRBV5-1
CASTGPTQETQYF
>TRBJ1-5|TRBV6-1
CAAAAGIHQPQHF
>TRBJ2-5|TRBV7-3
CASSLMGRERETQYF
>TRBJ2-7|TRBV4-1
CASSQDPSGSTYEQYF
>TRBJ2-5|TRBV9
CASSQEGVLETQYF
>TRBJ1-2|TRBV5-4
CAWSVPGDGYTF
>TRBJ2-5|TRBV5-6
CASSATGGRQETQYF
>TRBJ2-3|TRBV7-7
CASSLAPSGISTDTQYF
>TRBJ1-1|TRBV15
CATSRQGATEAFF
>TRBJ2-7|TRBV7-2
CASSFGLGSHEQYF
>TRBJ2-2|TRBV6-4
CASRRGVGAGELFF
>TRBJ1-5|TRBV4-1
CASSQVLGQPYSNQPQHF
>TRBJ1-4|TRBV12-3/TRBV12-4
CASSLGSAGDEKLFF
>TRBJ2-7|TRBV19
CASSPGTIYEQYF
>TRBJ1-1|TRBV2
CASSHGGGAEAFF
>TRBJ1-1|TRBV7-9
CASSLAMGGMGPEAFF
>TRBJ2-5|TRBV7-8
CASSFSGGARETQYF
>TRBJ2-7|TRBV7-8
CASSFGGSSYEQYF
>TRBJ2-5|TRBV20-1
CSAPGGQPQETQYF
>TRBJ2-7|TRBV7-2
CAGGLYDSLSSYEQYF
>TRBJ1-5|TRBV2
CASRTTGNQPQHF
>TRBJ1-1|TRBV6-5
CASSPALTGYTEAFF
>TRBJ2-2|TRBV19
CASSMGGPNTGELFF
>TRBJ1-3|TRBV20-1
CSARGTGKSSGNTIYF
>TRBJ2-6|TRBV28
CASQAGANVLTF
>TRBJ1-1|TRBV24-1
CASSLSGGPYTEAFF
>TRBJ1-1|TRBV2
CASSGTVNTEAFF
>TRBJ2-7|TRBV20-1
CSARVSGRALHEQYF
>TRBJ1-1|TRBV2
CASSEMTGATEAFF
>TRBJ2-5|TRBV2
CASVGGTGKETQYF
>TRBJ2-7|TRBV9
CASSVVVGDEQYF
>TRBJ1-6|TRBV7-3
CASSVSGQGLVALHF
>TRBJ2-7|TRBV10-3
CAISEIAGSYEQYF
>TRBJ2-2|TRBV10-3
CASRPRTGELFF
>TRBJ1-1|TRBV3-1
CASSQDRGEAFF
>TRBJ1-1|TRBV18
CASSPLTNTEAFF
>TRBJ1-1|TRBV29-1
CSAQRGGGDEAFF
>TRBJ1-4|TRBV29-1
CSVSGLADTTNEKLFF
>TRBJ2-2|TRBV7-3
CASSLWGELFF
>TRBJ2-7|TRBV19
CASSMEKPHEQYF
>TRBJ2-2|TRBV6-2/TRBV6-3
CASSPPSLRPGELFF
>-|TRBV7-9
CASSSPGWQAYNEQFF
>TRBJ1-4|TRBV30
CAWRSTGNGEKLFF
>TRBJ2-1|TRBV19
CASSNGRDEQFF
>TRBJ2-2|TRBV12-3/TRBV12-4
CASSFSVVGGTGELFF
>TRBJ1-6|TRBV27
CASSPGQGRHSPLHF
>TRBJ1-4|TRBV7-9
CASSSRDEKLFF
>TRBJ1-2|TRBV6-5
CASSSQGEDGYTF
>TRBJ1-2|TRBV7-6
CASRQGSGTYGYTF
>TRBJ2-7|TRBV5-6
CASSLGRLAGSYEQYF
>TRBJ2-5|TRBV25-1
CASSSLGLAGQETQYF